The clone carrying this T cell receptor beta chain was detected a few times. How the authors handled the data: Amplification from reference gene primers served as the basis for estimated nucleated cell counts. Generated by immunoSEQ multiplex PCR, the TCRdb table keeps only in-frame clones and is missing some. V and J calls and clone size are copied from that table; D and trimming were computed from the DNA. The repertoire holds about 52,000 clones, 86% seen once, with less than 15% in the top ten. This specimen comes from a study of blood T cell repertoires in COVID-19. Study as a whole: Samples taken during acute and convalescent COVID-19 were collected in the United States, Italy and Spain. PBMCs, B-cell-depleted T cells, or T cells provided the cDNA or gDNA that made up the material.

The CDR3 consists of 12 residues. CDR1 is SNHLY and CDR2 is FYNNEI in the germline V gene. Trimming removed 6 bases at V and 5 bases at J, with 10 bases between. The V gene is TRBV2, the J gene TRBJ1-2, with D tentatively TRBD1 (5 bases). Sequenced input: peripheral blood. This receptor was obtained from a man aged 65 to 85 with acute or convalescent COVID-19. CDR3 nucleotide sequence: TGTGCCAGCAGGACAGTCAAGTATGGCTACACCTTC. Protein sequence: CASRTVKYGYTF.